This T cell receptor (beta chain) was obtained from a study of cytomegalovirus exposure and HLA in healthy donors. It was with 60 Vbeta and 13 Jbeta primers that the PCR ran. The protocol was immunoSEQ multiplex PCR, while the TCRdb copy is restricted to in-frame clones and leaves out a portion. The sample carries 97,000 or so clones, less than 10% recorded once. Per germline, CDR1 SGHDN and CDR2 FVKESK. The CDR3 is made up of 15 amino acids. The V and J ends lost 1 base and 2 bases, in that order; junction bases with no gene match: 4. The V gene is TRBV14, the J gene TRBJ1-1; 7 bases agree with TRBD1. The sample was PBMCs. The source is a man aged 50 or older in good health and CMV-seropositive. CDR3 loop: CASSQVDRPNTEAFF. CDR3 bases: TGTGCCAGCAGCCAAGTGGACAGGCCAAACACTGAAGCTTTCTTT.